This T cell receptor (beta chain) came from a study of early T cells in non-severe SARS-CoV-2 infection (dated by TCRdb to the early 2020s). At the level of the whole study: TCR sequencing used bulk RNA from unsorted whole blood, so alpha and beta chains could not be paired. Study-wide conclusions, independent of this receptor: VDJdb matching was skewed toward anti-spike CD8 responses and likely underestimated virus-specific expansions, missing private and CD4 specificities.

Between the V and J ends, shortened by 5 bases and 7 bases respectively, the junction contains 12 bases. Reading from cysteine to phenylalanine, the CDR3 counts 13 amino acids. The CDR3 DNA has 39 bases and is translated from base 1. Per the germline V gene, SGHAT is the CDR1 and FQNNGV is the CDR2. The library was produced with 5' RACE. Sequencing was performed on a NextSeq 500. The TCR library protocol attached unique molecular identifiers to individual cDNA molecules to correct for sequencing error and PCR bias. TCR alpha and beta chains were both sequenced, and the abundances of alpha and beta sequences in each sample were closely correlated with each other. The study's own analysis went as follows. Decombinator V4 was used to perform V gene, J gene and CDR3 annotation of TCR sequences. Expanded TCRs were defined as changing significantly between any two time points under a Poisson model with p below 0.0001. TCR abundances were normalised to the total number of TCRs sequenced per sample and were expressed as counts per million. MAIT TCRs were defined by TRAV1-2 paired with TRAJ12, TRAJ20 or TRAJ33, and iNKT TCRs by TRAV10 paired with TRAJ18. VDJdb, accessed 1 November 2021, was searched for CMV, EBV and SARS-CoV-2 annotated TCRs, excluding TCRs annotated for multiple antigens. TCRdb reprocessing: public reads trimmed at Q25 with fastp, clones called with MiXCR, in-frame beta chains kept. Merged by CDR3 protein, the rows form single entries marked with the most common genes and DNA. The V and J calls reflect TCRdb's pipeline rather than the authors' work. For this sample the table gives 15,000 to 20,000 distinct CDR3 sequences, of which less than 6.5% were detected only once. The top ten clones comprise about 6.3% of the sample.

The study was a case-control design nested within a healthcare worker cohort in London, UK, with weekly nasopharyngeal swab PCR tests and blood sampling. Healthcare workers were recruited between 23 and 31 March 2020, during the week of the UK lockdown, and were followed weekly for up to roughly 15 weeks. In this sample, this clonotype turned up many times. Its specific antigen is unknown. Base qualities are not provided; no much larger clone lies one nucleotide away. This receptor chain uses TRBV11-2 and TRBJ2-1; the D gene is perhaps TRBD1 or TRBD2, each of them matching over 6 bases. This receptor was obtained from an adult who was a healthcare worker with PCR-confirmed SARS-CoV-2 infection or an uninfected control (not recorded which). The starting material was whole blood, obtained at baseline. Read as DNA, the sequence is TGTGCCAGCAGCCCGGGGGCTCGAAATGAGCAGTTCTTC. It is translated as CASSPGARNEQFF.